This entry lists 16 T cell receptor beta chains sequenced from one sample in a study of cytotoxic CD8 clonotypes in ibrutinib-treated CLL. Clones were sequenced by immunoSEQ multiplex PCR, and TCRdb holds only the in-frame ones, with some missing. The sample yields some 50,000 clones, around 68% seen once. Here the sequenced sample was PBMCs, taken after 12 months of ibrutinib treatment. Receptor source: a human donor with chronic lymphocytic leukemia.

The chain employs TRBV7-8 and TRBJ1-5; 7 nucleotides match TRBD1. The CDR3 runs 16 residues. Trimming at V came to 2 bases and at J to 4 bases, leaving 8 bases not matched to a gene. The V gene's germline CDR1 is SGHVS and CDR2 FQNEAQ. The CDR3 DNA is TGTGCCAGCAGCTTACATGACAGGGTGTCAAATCAGCCCCAGCATTTT. It codes for CASSLHDRVSNQPQHF.

This clone was seen more than once but under ten times. The V call is TRBV19, the J call TRBJ2-1; D remains ambiguous. V lost 3 bases, J lost 9 bases, and 9 bases lay in between. The CDR3 consists of 12 residues. Germline lookup yields CDR1 LNHDA and CDR2 SQIVND (reference sequence). CDR3 sequence reads: CASSMTWGEQFF. The CDR3 nucleotides read TGTGCCAGTAGTATGACTTGGGGTGAGCAGTTCTTC.

V gene TRBV27 combines with J gene TRBJ1-4; D is unresolved. CDR1 and CDR2 from the germline V gene are MNHEY and SMNVEV (reference sequence). The CDR3 length is 14 residues. V shed 6 bases and J shed 4 bases, with 12 bases lying between them. The CDR3 bases are TGTGCCAGCAGATTGGGCAGAAGTAATGAAAAACTGTTTTTT. Residues: CASRLGRSNEKLFF.

This clone was detected once. The CDR3 bases are TGTGCCAGCAGTTACTCGGGACCCGCCACAGATACGCAGTATTTT. Its translation is CASSYSGPATDTQYF. V usage is TRBV6-5 and J usage is TRBJ2-3, with D perhaps TRBD1 or TRBD2 (5 bases each). V lost 0 bases to trimming and J lost 2 bases, with 9 bases between them. This CDR3 spans 15 amino acids. CDR1 is MNHEY, CDR2 SVGAGI, per germline.

This chain uses TRBV6-5 with TRBJ1-1, with D possibly TRBD1 on 5 matching bases. Trimming cost V 8 bases and J 1 base, with 11 bases left between them. Germline V gives CDR1 MNHEY, CDR2 SVGAGI. The CDR3 is 13 amino acids. CDR3 region: CASVVGANTEAFF. CDR3 coding DNA: TGTGCCAGCGTTGTAGGGGCGAACACTGAAGCTTTCTTT.

The V and J genes are TRBV18 and TRBJ1-2; D might be TRBD1 (6 bases). The CDR3 totals 15 residues. Trimming stripped 3 bases from V and 5 bases from J, with 16 bases between. CDR1 is KGHSH, CDR2 LQKENI, per germline. The CDR3 reads CASSPGGKGGYGYTF. The DNA for the CDR3 is TGTGCCAGCTCACCCGGTGGAAAGGGGGGGTATGGCTACACCTTC.

The chain combines TRBV4-1 with TRBJ1-1, with D uncertain. CDR1 MGHRA and CDR2 YSYEKL come from the germline V gene. CDR3 size: 15 residues. V lost 8 bases to trimming and J lost 3 bases, with 19 bases between them. The CDR3: CASRPRIDRDTEAFF. CDR3 nucleotides: TGCGCCAGCCGGCCCAGGATAGACCGAGACACTGAAGCTTTCTTT.

This clone was picked up a small number of times. V and J are TRBV2 and TRBJ1-4, with TRBD1 identical over 7 bases. This CDR3 is 12 amino acids long. In germline, CDR1 is SNHLY, CDR2 FYNNEI. This CDR3 is CAVAGGNEKLFF. DNA for the CDR3: TGTGCAGTCGCAGGGGGGAATGAAAAACTGTTTTTT.

V usage is TRBV19 and J usage is TRBJ2-5; the match to TRBD2 covers 7 bases. This CDR3 has 14 residues. Per the germline V gene, CDR1 is LNHDA and CDR2 is SQIVND (reference sequence). Trimming took 5 bases from V and 4 from J; bases not matched to a gene: 7. The CDR3 DNA follows: TGTGCCAGTAGTCTCGGCGGGGAGGGAGAGACCCAGTACTTC. The encoded protein is CASSLGGEGETQYF.

The chain has TRBV10-1 and TRBJ2-7; TRBD1 matches 9 bases. V was pared by 5 bases and J by 7 bases, with 9 bases of the junction left unmatched. The CDR3 is 14 residues long. The germline V gene has CDR1 WNHNN and CDR2 SYGVQD (reference sequence). CDR3 coding DNA: TGCGCCAGCAGTCACCGGGACAGGGTACAAGAGCAGTACTTC. Protein sequence: CASSHRDRVQEQYF.

The J gene is TRBJ1-1, the V gene TRBV27; 8 bases are shared with TRBD1. Trimming cost V 0 bases and J 0 bases; bases outside gene matches: 6. In germline, CDR1 is MNHEY, CDR2 SMNVEV (reference sequence). The CDR3 sequence is 17 residues long. CDR3: CASSLSIRDRMNTEAFF. The DNA of the CDR3 is TGTGCCAGCAGTTTATCGATTCGGGACAGGATGAACACTGAAGCTTTCTTT.

The CDR3 sequence is CSVGSSGQPIYGYTF. The CDR3 nucleotides are TGCAGCGTTGGCTCTTCGGGACAGCCAATCTATGGCTACACCTTC. The chain employs TRBV29-1 and TRBJ1-2; 7 bases map to TRBD1. The J segment lost 4 bases and the V segment lost 4 bases, leaving 12 bases of the junction unmatched. CDR1 and CDR2 from the germline V gene are SQVTM and ANQGSEA. The CDR3 loop spans 15 amino acids.

The chain carries TRBV27 and TRBJ1-4; maybe TRBD1 (5 bases). CDR3 size: 18 residues. Trimming shortened V by 1 base and J by 8 bases, and 23 bases separated the two germline ends. In germline, CDR1 is MNHEY, CDR2 SMNVEV (reference sequence). This chain's CDR3 is CASSLLFQGLGSGEKLFF. CDR3 nucleotide sequence: TGTGCCAGCAGTTTATTATTCCAGGGACTGGGTTCGGGGGAAAAACTGTTTTTT.

This clone was counted between two and nine times. The V gene is TRBV9, the J gene TRBJ1-3; D is unresolved. The germline gives CDR1 SGDLS, CDR2 YYNGEE. V lost 3 bases to trimming and J lost 7 bases, with 14 bases between them. CDR3 length equals 14 residues. CDR3 region: CASSAPPGLNTIYF. As DNA, the CDR3 is TGTGCCAGCAGCGCCCCCCCGGGCTTGAACACCATATATTTT.

This rearrangement joins TRBV10-3 to TRBJ1-5; D might be TRBD1 (6 bases). The V gene lost 3 bases and the J gene lost 7 bases, with 13 bases spanning the gap. The CDR3 has 14 amino acids. Germline CDR1 and CDR2: ENHRY and SYGVKD. The CDR3, as DNA: TGTGCCATCAGTGACCGGGACAAATCACAGCCCCAGCATTTT. This sequence encodes CAISDRDKSQPQHF.

The chain has TRBV7-9 and TRBJ1-5; 7 bases agree with TRBD1. In germline, CDR1 is SEHNR, CDR2 FQNEAQ (reference sequence). This CDR3 has 13 residues. The J segment lost 6 bases and the V segment lost 6 bases, leaving 5 bases of the junction unmatched. CDR3 in DNA: TGTGCCAGCAGTCAGGGGGTCGGTCAGCCCCAGCATTTT. This codes for CASSQGVGQPQHF.